The 25 T cell receptor beta chains below all came from one sample that was sequenced in a study of blood T cell repertoires in COVID-19. Here immunoSEQ multiplex PCR was the method, and the copy in TCRdb shows in-frame clones only, minus some. The sample holds fewer than 350,000 clones; 65% to 90% are singletons and the top ten take around 13%. The specimen was peripheral blood. Receptors originate from an older woman with COVID-19, enrolled during active disease.

The gene calls are TRBV7-9 and TRBJ2-7, with TRBD1 matching over 9 bases. The CDR3 has 14 residues. The ends lost 5 bases at V and 3 bases at J; junction bases unmatched: 5. Germline loops: CDR1 SEHNR, CDR2 FQNEAQ (reference sequence). The CDR3 spells CASSGPTGGYEQYF. DNA for the CDR3: TGTGCCAGCAGCGGGCCGACAGGGGGCTACGAGCAGTACTTC.

V usage is TRBV5-6 and J usage is TRBJ2-1; 9 nucleotides line up with TRBD2. Trimming cost V 4 bases and J 6 bases; bases outside gene matches: 8. The CDR3 contains 15 residues. Germline V gene lookup returns CDR1 SGHDT and CDR2 YYEEEE. For the CDR3, the DNA is TGTGCCAGCAGCCCCTTAGCGGGGGCGAGCAATGAGCAGTTCTTC. Translation: CASSPLAGASNEQFF.

The chain recombines TRBV19 with TRBJ1-5, with 9 bases identical to TRBD1. Germline lookup yields CDR1 LNHDA and CDR2 SQIVND (reference sequence). V was clipped by 6 bases and J by 4 bases; unmatched bases: 13. The CDR3 length is 17 residues. This CDR3 is CASRDKGQGIRNQPQHF. The CDR3 DNA sequence: TGTGCCAGTAGGGATAAGGGACAGGGAATACGAAATCAGCCCCAGCATTTT.

The chain couples TRBV30 to TRBJ1-2, with TRBD1 matching over 11 bases. J lost 3 bases, V lost 5 bases, and 17 bases had no gene match. Germline CDR1 reads GTSNPN; CDR2 reads SVGIG (reference sequence). The CDR3 consists of 18 residues. The CDR3 sequence is CAWGPPPGQGELHYGYTF. The CDR3 bases are TGTGCCTGGGGCCCTCCACCGGGACAGGGGGAGTTGCACTATGGCTACACCTTC.

The chain has TRBV5-1 and TRBJ1-1; 9 nucleotides align to TRBD1. The CDR3 has 17 residues. The V gene's germline CDR1 is SGHRS and CDR2 YFSETQ. Unmatched junction bases numbered 14, after V lost 4 bases and J lost 4 bases. CDR3 nucleotides: TGCGCCAGCAGCCCCCATCCGGACAGGGGCCCGGGCACTGAAGCTTTCTTT. Its protein is CASSPHPDRGPGTEAFF.

This clone was seen a few times. This chain connects TRBV2 to TRBJ2-3, with TRBD2 matching over 9 bases. Germline CDR1 reads SNHLY; CDR2 reads FYNNEI. This CDR3 is built from 14 residues. The junction had 7 bases not matched to a gene; V was cut back by 5 bases and J by 7 bases. The CDR3 loop is CASSRGLASYTQYF. CDR3 DNA sequence: TGTGCCAGCAGTAGGGGACTAGCCTCCTATACGCAGTATTTT.

The chain recombines TRBV2 with TRBJ1-2; D gene ambiguous. The CDR3 has 11 residues. The germline CDR1 and CDR2 sequences are SNHLY and FYNNEI. Trimming took 6 bases from V and 8 from J, leaving 10 bases between them. CDR3 nucleotides: TGTGCCAGCAGGGAGGGTTGGGGCTACACCTTC. It yields the protein CASREGWGYTF.

This rearrangement joins TRBV6-5 to TRBJ1-1, with TRBD1 identical over 8 bases. Unmatched junction bases numbered 3, after V lost 2 bases and J lost 1 base. Germline V gene sequence: CDR1 MNHEY, CDR2 SVGAGI. CDR3 size: 15 residues. CDR3 nucleotide sequence: TGTGCCAGCAGTTACCGGGGACAGGAGAACACTGAAGCTTTCTTT. This sequence encodes CASSYRGQENTEAFF.

A single count supports this clone. This chain joins TRBV29-1 and TRBJ1-1, with 7 bases fitting TRBD1. J lost 3 bases, V lost 2 bases, and 3 bases had no gene match. Germline V gene sequence: CDR1 SQVTM, CDR2 ANQGSEA. CDR3 length equals 13 residues. The CDR3, as DNA: TGCAGCGTTGAAAAGGGGGCGGACACTGAAGCTTTCTTT. Protein product: CSVEKGADTEAFF.

The V gene is TRBV19, the J gene TRBJ2-2; no reliable D call. Trimming cost V 1 base and J 10 bases, with 13 bases left between them. The V gene's germline CDR1 is LNHDA and CDR2 SQIVND (reference sequence). The CDR3 contains 14 residues. The CDR3 coding sequence is TGTGCCAGTAGTATAGGGCCGGGTCCCCTGGAGCTGTTTTTT. It translates to CASSIGPGPLELFF.

This chain joins TRBV9 and TRBJ1-1; tentative D call: TRBD1 (5 bases). Germline CDR1 SGDLS, CDR2 YYNGEE. Deletions cut 0 bases from V and 1 base from J, with 13 bases between. The CDR3 runs 16 residues. The CDR3 DNA reads as TGTGCCAGCAGCGTAGCCCCCGCCGGGGGGAACACTGAAGCTTTCTTT. Translated: CASSVAPAGGNTEAFF.

The chain combines TRBV6-5 with TRBJ1-1; the match to TRBD1 covers 9 bases. From germline, CDR1 is MNHEY and CDR2 SVGAGI. The V segment lost 6 bases and the J segment 5 bases; nucleotides outside the gene matches: 4. The length of the CDR3 is 13 residues. CDR3 amino acids: CASSRGQGTEAFF. CDR3 bases: TGTGCCAGCAGCCGCGGACAGGGGACTGAAGCTTTCTTT.

The chain recombines TRBV9 with TRBJ2-7, with D perhaps matching TRBD1 (5 bases). Germline V CDR1 and CDR2: SGDLS, YYNGEE. The V gene lost 2 bases and the J gene lost 5 bases, with 20 bases spanning the gap. CDR3 length equals 16 residues. CDR3 protein: CASSVQGRTALDEQYF. The CDR3, as DNA: TGTGCCAGCAGCGTTCAGGGTAGAACGGCATTGGACGAGCAGTACTTC.

The chain combines TRBV2 with TRBJ2-3, with 9 positions matching TRBD2. The trim removed 3 bases at V and 7 bases at J, leaving 8 bases unmatched. The CDR3 is 15 residues long. Looked up from germline, CDR1 is SNHLY and CDR2 is FYNNEI. In DNA, the CDR3 is TGTGCCAGCAGTGAGGGCGGGGGGGCCGTGTATACGCAGTATTTT. This codes for CASSEGGGAVYTQYF.

J is TRBJ1-2 and V is TRBV5-1; 8 bases are shared with TRBD1. The trim removed 4 bases at V and 8 bases at J, leaving 10 bases unmatched. This CDR3 region has 14 residues. The V gene's germline CDR1 is SGHRS and CDR2 YFSETQ. This CDR3 reads CASSETTGTGGYTF. For the CDR3, the DNA is TGCGCCAGCAGCGAAACCACTGGGACAGGCGGCTACACCTTC.

The chain is built from TRBV9 and TRBJ2-1; 7 nucleotides match TRBD1. Losses at the gene ends were 0 bases for V and 5 bases for J; bases not matched to a gene: 5. The CDR3 contains 15 residues. Germline-derived CDR1 and CDR2 are SGDLS and YYNGEE. CDR3 DNA sequence: TGTGCCAGCAGCGTAGCGGGGACAGTCAACAATGAGCAGTTCTTC. Residues: CASSVAGTVNNEQFF. Looking up the rest from reference TRBV9 and TRBJ2-1 gives the full variable domain: DSGVTQTPKHLITATGQRVTLRCSPRSGDLSVYWYQQSLDQGLQFLIQYYNGEERAKGNILERFSAQQFPDLHSELNLSSLELGDSALYFCASSVAGTVNNEQFFGPGTRLTVL.

The chain recombines TRBV6-5 with TRBJ1-4, with TRBD1 identical over 9 bases. The V gene's germline CDR1 is MNHEY and CDR2 SVGAGI. The CDR3 is made up of 15 amino acids. V was clipped by 6 bases and J by 5 bases; unmatched bases: 7. In nucleotides, the CDR3 is TGTGCCAGCAGGACGGGGGGGACAGGGAATGAAAAACTGTTTTTT. Translation: CASRTGGTGNEKLFF.

The chain links TRBV7-2 to TRBJ1-2, with 10 bases aligning to TRBD1. Trimming removed 4 bases from V and 4 bases from J; junction bases left unmatched: 18. The CDR3 is 19 residues long. Germline V gene data show CDR1 as SGHTA and CDR2 as FQGNSA. CDR3 nucleotides: TGTGCCAGCAGCTATACAACCTCGGGGACAGGGGTTCTTAGCTATGGCTACACCTTC. This sequence encodes CASSYTTSGTGVLSYGYTF.

A single count supports this clone. The chain combines TRBV6-5 with TRBJ1-2; 7 bases are shared with TRBD1. The CDR3 is 13 residues long. Per the germline V gene, CDR1 is MNHEY and CDR2 is SVGAGI. V gave up 5 bases and J gave up 5 bases; unmatched junction bases: 5. The CDR3, as DNA: TGTGCCAGCAGTAAGACAGGGTCATATGGCTACACCTTC. As protein: CASSKTGSYGYTF.

Many counts were recorded for this clone. J is TRBJ1-6 and V is TRBV10-1, with a possible D match to TRBD1 (5 bases). There are 14 residues in the CDR3. Germline loops: CDR1 WNHNN, CDR2 SYGVQD (reference sequence). Trimming stripped 6 bases from V and 5 bases from J, with 11 bases between. This CDR3 reads CASSDDSHNSPLHF. CDR3 coding DNA: TGCGCCAGCAGCGATGACAGCCATAATTCACCCCTCCACTTT.

V usage is TRBV4-1 and J usage is TRBJ2-7; 9 bases match TRBD2. The CDR3 length is 18 residues. V was pared by 1 base and J by 2 bases, with 12 bases of the junction left unmatched. The germline CDR1 and CDR2 sequences are MGHRA and YSYEKL. The CDR3 loop is CASSQVYSGGDNPYEQYF. Written as DNA, the CDR3 is TGCGCCAGCAGCCAAGTATATAGCGGGGGTGACAACCCCTACGAGCAGTACTTC.

The chain joins TRBV9 to TRBJ2-1, with D hard to call. Germline CDR1 is SGDLS and CDR2 is YYNGEE. V lost 0 bases, J lost 7 bases, and 11 bases lay in between. CDR3 length: 14 amino acids. CDR3 bases: TGTGCCAGCAGCGTAGAGCTTCTCGGGAATGAGCAGTTCTTC. It encodes CASSVELLGNEQFF.

The sample holds one count of this clone. V and J are TRBV30 and TRBJ2-7, with 15 positions matching TRBD2. V lost 5 bases and J lost 13; bases outside the gene matches: 3. Germline CDR1 and CDR2: GTSNPN and SVGIG (reference sequence). This CDR3 region has 11 residues. CDR3 in amino acids: CAWWTSGGVYF. CDR3 DNA sequence: TGTGCCTGGTGGACTAGCGGGGGGGTTTACTTC.

The chain couples TRBV20-1 to TRBJ2-7, with D tentatively TRBD1 (6 bases). The length of the CDR3 is 16 residues. The V gene's germline CDR1 is DFQATT and CDR2 SNEGSKA (reference sequence). The V gene lost 6 bases and the J gene lost 0 bases, with 21 bases spanning the gap. CDR3 region: CSASSLSGASSYEQYF. The CDR3 DNA follows: TGCAGTGCCAGTAGTCTTTCAGGGGCCAGCTCCTACGAGCAGTACTTC.

The chain joins TRBV30 to TRBJ1-4; no firm D call. Per the germline V gene, CDR1 is GTSNPN and CDR2 is SVGIG (reference sequence). The CDR3 totals 16 residues. V was cut by 3 bases and J by 5 bases, with 19 bases left in between. The CDR3 spells CAWSANYGLPNEKLFF. In nucleotides, the CDR3 is TGTGCCTGGAGCGCCAATTATGGGCTTCCCAATGAAAAACTGTTTTTT.